This T cell receptor (beta chain) was identified during a study of response to subunit inactivated influenza vaccine. General study points: The authors proposed limited new T cell recruitment per seasonal influenza vaccination.

MiXCR was run by TCRdb on the RT-PCR reads, yielding one entry per CDR3 protein. The sample records about 780,000 distinct CDR3 sequences, around a sixth being singletons. This clonotype was recorded many times. Its antigen is unidentified. Germline assignment: CDR1 MNHNS and CDR2 SASEGT. After removal of 6 bases from V and 3 bases from J, the junction contained 6 bases not matched to a gene. There are 14 residues in the CDR3. The gene calls are TRBV6-1 and TRBJ2-7, with 9 bases aligning to TRBD1. Sequenced here: PBMCs from blood, sampled roughly 5 days after vaccination. The receptor's source is a man in his forties or fifties who received an inactivated influenza vaccine. The CDR3 protein is CASSNPGQGYEQYF. CDR3 bases: TGTGCCAGCAGCAATCCGGGACAGGGCTACGAGCAGTACTTC.